One sample yielded the 17 T cell receptor beta chains listed below, sequenced in a study of cytomegalovirus exposure and HLA in healthy donors. Primers for the PCR totalled 60 Vbeta and 13 Jbeta. Method: immunoSEQ multiplex PCR; TCRdb's copy keeps in-frame clones and lacks some. This table has 95,000 to 120,000 clones, 67% appearing once. Sample: PBMCs. These TCRs come from a young man in good health and CMV-seropositive.

The chain uses TRBV7-6 and TRBJ1-3; tentatively, D is TRBD1 (5 bases). Deletions cut 5 bases from V and 2 bases from J, with 13 bases between. From germline, CDR1 is SGHVS and CDR2 FNYEAQ. The CDR3 consists of 15 residues. CDR3 amino acids: CASSQGKGPGNTIYF. The CDR3 coding sequence is TGTGCCAGCAGCCAAGGGAAGGGGCCTGGAAACACCATATATTTT.

The rearrangement links TRBV28 to TRBJ1-1; D perhaps matches TRBD1 (5 bases). Germline CDR1 reads MDHEN; CDR2 reads SYDVKM. The ends were cut back, 4 bases at V and 4 bases at J, with 19 bases in the middle. The CDR3 is made up of 16 amino acids. CDR3 residues: CASSSPWGGGTTEAFF. DNA for the CDR3: TGTGCCAGCAGTTCCCCGTGGGGCGGCGGCACCACTGAAGCTTTCTTT.

The chain carries TRBV28 and TRBJ2-7; 8 bases fit TRBD1. The germline gives CDR1 MDHEN, CDR2 SYDVKM. Trimming took 3 bases from V and 6 from J; bases not matched to a gene: 1. The CDR3 loop spans 12 amino acids. The CDR3 loop is CASSLTGAEQYF. As DNA, the CDR3 is TGTGCCAGCAGTTTGACAGGGGCCGAGCAGTACTTC. The whole variable domain, remainder taken from reference TRBV28 and TRBJ2-7, is DVKVTQSSRYLVKRTGEKVFLECVQDMDHENMFWYRQDPGLGLRLIYFSYDVKMKEKGDIPEGYSVSREKKERFSLILESASTNQTSMYLCASSLTGAEQYFGPGTRLTVT.

The CDR3: CASSDYSNQPQHF. The CDR3 DNA reads as TGTGCCAGTAGCGACTATAGCAATCAGCCCCAGCATTTT. The chain has TRBV19 and TRBJ1-5; unclear D gene. CDR1 and CDR2 (germline): LNHDA, SQIVND (reference sequence). The CDR3 is made up of 13 amino acids. V was clipped by 6 bases and J by 0 bases, with 6 bases between them.

This clone was picked up a small number of times. J is TRBJ1-5 and V is TRBV5-3, with a weak D call TRBD1 (5 bases). TRBV5-3 is annotated as an ORF whose role is uncertain. The ends were cut back, 2 bases at V and 6 bases at J, with 18 bases in the middle. The CDR3 has 16 residues. CDR3 sequence reads: CARSLVFQGGFQPQHF. The CDR3 nucleotides read TGTGCCAGAAGCTTAGTATTCCAGGGAGGCTTTCAGCCCCAGCATTTT.

The rearrangement uses TRBV7-6 and TRBJ2-2; the D is unclear. The germline V gene encodes CDR1 SGHVS and CDR2 FNYEAQ. With 5 bases removed from V and 2 bases from J, the gap between germline ends came to 9 bases. The CDR3 loop spans 14 amino acids. For the CDR3, the DNA is TGTGCCAGCAGCGTAACTTCTAACACCGGGGAGCTGTTTTTT. Its translation: CASSVTSNTGELFF.

V and J are TRBV30 and TRBJ2-5; TRBD1 matches 7 bases. The tail of the sequence fits TRBJ2-7 better, so the J call may be wrong. The CDR3 consists of 16 residues. The germline V gene encodes CDR1 GTSNPN and CDR2 SVGIG (reference sequence). In DNA form, the CDR3 reads TGTGCCTGGAGTGTACTCCTAGGGGGCTGGACCCGCGAGCAGTACTTC. It yields the protein CAWSVLLGGWTREQYF.

A few counts support this clone. The identical CDR3 is also encoded by other nucleotide sequences in the sample. For the CDR3, the DNA is TGCGCCAGCAGCTTGGGTCTTCTGGGAGGAGGCACAGATACGCAGTATTTT. Its translation is CASSLGLLGGGTDTQYF. The chain recombines TRBV5-1 with TRBJ2-3; maybe TRBD2 (6 bases). The CDR3 is 17 residues long. Per the germline V gene, CDR1 is SGHRS and CDR2 is YFSETQ. The germline V and J ends were trimmed by 0 bases and 1 base, with 15 bases remaining between them.

CDR3: CASTPPDSQETQYF. CDR3 bases: TGTGCCAGCACCCCTCCGGACAGCCAAGAGACCCAGTACTTC. The chain couples TRBV11-3 to TRBJ2-5; possible D gene TRBD1, 6 bases. Germline V CDR1 and CDR2: SGHNT, YENEEA. The V and J ends lost 7 bases and 1 base respectively, with 13 bases between them. This CDR3 is built from 14 residues.

The chain combines TRBV2 with TRBJ1-2; weak D call: TRBD1 (5 bases). V was cut by 4 bases and J by 10 bases, with 13 bases left in between. Germline V CDR1 and CDR2: SNHLY, FYNNEI. This CDR3 is 12 amino acids long. CDR3 loop: CASSGEGRTYTF. The CDR3 DNA sequence: TGTGCCAGCAGTGGCGAGGGGAGGACCTACACCTTC.

This clone was recorded only once. V usage is TRBV4-1 and J usage is TRBJ1-5, with a possible D match to TRBD1 (6 bases). CDR3 length equals 15 residues. Germline V gives CDR1 MGHRA, CDR2 YSYEKL. V dropped 1 base and J dropped 7 bases, with 14 bases sitting between them. As DNA, the CDR3 is TGCGCCAGCAGCCAAGTAGCAGGGGTTCCCCAGCCCCAGCATTTT. The encoded protein is CASSQVAGVPQPQHF.

The chain recombines TRBV6-6 with TRBJ2-1; TRBD1 matches 10 bases. The CDR3 is 16 amino acids. Germline values: CDR1 MNHNY, CDR2 SVGAGI (reference sequence). The V gene end was trimmed by 1 base and the J gene end by 4 bases; junction bases not matched to a gene: 4. CDR3 in amino acids: CASSYFGQGVYNEQFF. The CDR3 nucleotides read TGTGCCAGCAGTTACTTTGGACAGGGGGTATACAATGAGCAGTTCTTC.

The chain recombines TRBV11-3 with TRBJ2-3; 7 nucleotides match TRBD2. CDR1 is SGHNT and CDR2 is YENEEA in the germline V gene. Unmatched junction bases numbered 10, after V lost 5 bases and J lost 2 bases. This CDR3 is built from 16 residues. CDR3 sequence (DNA): TGTGCCAGCAGCCCCTCCCCCGGGACTAACACAGATACGCAGTATTTT. It is translated as CASSPSPGTNTDTQYF.

This clone was detected only a few times. The J gene is TRBJ1-2, the V gene TRBV10-2; D remains unclear. This CDR3 has 11 residues. V shed 6 bases and J shed 5 bases, with 7 bases lying between them. CDR1 and CDR2 (germline): WSHSY, SAAADI. CDR3 nucleotides: TGCGCCAGCAGGCAGTCTTATGGCTACACCTTC. This gives the protein CASRQSYGYTF.

The rearrangement links TRBV6-1 to TRBJ2-3; perhaps TRBD2 as D (5 bases). Trimming stripped 6 bases from V and 6 bases from J, with 7 bases between. CDR1 and CDR2 (germline): MNHNS, SASEGT. The CDR3 consists of 11 residues. Here the CDR3 reads CASSTRDTQYF. The CDR3 DNA sequence: TGTGCCAGCAGCACTAGGGATACGCAGTATTTT.

This chain uses TRBV6-1 with TRBJ2-3; perhaps TRBD2 as D (5 bases). CDR1 is MNHNS, CDR2 SASEGT, per germline. The CDR3 runs 16 residues. V lost 3 bases, J lost 5 bases, and 18 bases lay in between. The CDR3 region has the DNA TGTGCCAGCAGTGAGAGGGTGCGGCAGTACTTAGATACGCAGTATTTT. Translated, it gives CASSERVRQYLDTQYF.

This clone turned up a few times. The chain couples TRBV6-5 to TRBJ1-3, with no clear D. CDR3 size: 13 residues. Germline values: CDR1 MNHEY, CDR2 SVGAGI. The V end was cut by 2 bases, the J end by 4 bases, with 6 bases between. CDR3 DNA sequence: TGTGCCAGCAGTTACGTTTCGGGAAACACCATATATTTT. As protein: CASSYVSGNTIYF.